A single sample is the source of the 27 T cell receptor beta chains below, sequenced in a study of human T cells and chemical hapten exposure. TCRdb redid the calling of the RACE reads with MiXCR, one entry per CDR3 protein. The top ten hold approximately 3.3% of the sample, which has 95,000 or so distinct CDR3 sequences, about 10% seen once. Time point denoted: patch test 2, 6 weeks after DPC sensitization. Treatment described: therapeutic diphenylcyclopropenone sensitization with weekly scalp DPC. The starting material was whole blood, obtained in connection with sensitization to the hapten diphenylcyclopropenone (DPC). All receptors derive from a woman in her forties with alopecia areata. Some clones in this sample may be carry-over from other donors' samples.

A note on this clonotype: Likely a read error: the CDR3 ends without its conserved phenylalanine or tryptophan. The chain couples TRBV7-6 to TRBJ2-3; 12 bases are a match to TRBD2. CDR3 size: 17 residues. The trim removed 1 base at V and 4 bases at J, leaving 6 bases unmatched. Germline loops: CDR1 SGHVS, CDR2 FNYEAQ. The CDR3 region has the DNA TGTGCCAGCAGCTTAGGTCGACTAGCGGGGGCCTCAGATACGCAGTATATT. Translation: CASSLGRLAGASDTQYI.

This clonotype was picked up many times. The rearrangement links TRBV20-1 to TRBJ1-5; D is possibly TRBD1 (6 bases). V was trimmed by 6 bases and J by 0 bases, leaving 12 bases between them. This CDR3 region has 14 residues. CDR1 and CDR2 (germline): DFQATT, SNEGSKA (reference sequence). The CDR3 nucleotides read TGCAGTGCGTGGACAGCTAGTAGCAATCAGCCCCAGCATTTT. Its protein is CSAWTASSNQPQHF.

Comment on this clonotype: Without the conserved terminal phenylalanine or tryptophan, this CDR3 likely stems from a read error. The V and J genes are TRBV5-1 and TRBJ2-1, with D possibly matching TRBD2 (5 bases). The CDR3 has 17 amino acids. V shed 4 bases and J shed 0 bases, with 17 bases lying between them. Looked up from germline, CDR1 is SGHRS and CDR2 is YFSETQ. For the CDR3, the DNA is TGCGCCAGCAGCCTAAGAGGACTGGCAGCCTCCTACAATGAGCAGTTCCTC. Protein sequence: CASSLRGLAASYNEQFL.

This clonotype came up many times. V gene TRBV10-3 combines with J gene TRBJ1-5; 10 bases line up with TRBD1. Germline CDR1 ENHRY, CDR2 SYGVKD. The ends lost 4 bases at V and 2 bases at J; junction bases unmatched: 8. This CDR3 is 17 amino acids long. The CDR3 nucleotides read TGTGCCATCAGTGGGGACAGGGGTGATTCGGGCAATCAGCCCCAGCATTTT. Protein product: CAISGDRGDSGNQPQHF.

The CDR3 here is CATTSGGYGYTF. The CDR3 region has the DNA TGTGCCACCACAAGTGGGGGCTATGGCTACACCTTC. V and J are TRBV21-1 and TRBJ1-2; TRBD1, as called in the table, went unchecked against the DNA. TRBV21-1 is an annotated pseudogene. This CDR3 comprises 12 residues.

This clonotype was seen more than once but under ten times. The chain combines TRBV6-5 with TRBJ1-2; tentative D call: TRBD1 (5 bases). CDR3 length equals 13 residues. Germline V gene data show CDR1 as MNHEY and CDR2 as SVGAGI. V lost 4 bases and J lost 8, with 14 bases in between. The CDR3 protein is CASSLMLRGGYTF. CDR3 nucleotide sequence: TGTGCCAGCAGTTTAATGTTGAGGGGAGGCTACACCTTC.

In this sample, this clonotype turned up many times. The chain joins TRBV6-6 to TRBJ1-5; 7 bases are shared with TRBD1. The CDR3 totals 13 residues. The V gene end was trimmed by 7 bases and the J gene end by 7 bases; junction bases not matched to a gene: 7. Germline values: CDR1 MNHNY, CDR2 SVGAGI (reference sequence). Written as DNA, the CDR3 is TGTGCCAGCAAGGTCAGGGGGTACCAGCCCCAGCATTTT. Amino acid sequence: CASKVRGYQPQHF.

This clonotype was observed at least ten times. J is TRBJ2-5 and V is TRBV7-8; D unresolved. V was cut by 4 bases and J by 2 bases, with 11 bases left in between. The CDR3 runs to 14 residues. Germline CDR1 and CDR2: SGHVS and FQNEAQ. DNA for the CDR3: TGTGCCAGCAGCTCCCGGATAGAACAAGAGACCCAGTACTTC. It encodes CASSSRIEQETQYF. Full variable domain (outside the CDR3, taken from reference TRBV7-8 and TRBJ2-5): GAGVSQSPRYKVAKRGQDVALRCDPISGHVSLFWYQQALGQGPEFLTYFQNEAQLDKSGLPSDRFFAERPEGSVSTLKIQRTQQEDSAVYLCASSSRIEQETQYFGPGTRLLVL.

The chain joins TRBV7-2 to TRBJ1-1; no clear D gene. Trimming stripped 5 bases from V and 1 base from J, with 5 bases between. The CDR3 is 12 amino acids. CDR1 is SGHTA and CDR2 is FQGNSA in the germline V gene. Here the CDR3 DNA reads TGTGCCAGCAGCCAAACGAACACTGAAGCTTTCTTT. It codes for CASSQTNTEAFF.

V gene TRBV3-1 combines with J gene TRBJ2-7, with 7 bases matching TRBD2. There are 17 residues in the CDR3. Trimming at V came to 0 bases and at J to 2 bases, leaving 10 bases not matched to a gene. Per the germline V gene, CDR1 is LGHDT and CDR2 is YNNKEL (reference sequence). The chain's CDR3 is CASSQEVPRGRAYEQYF. CDR3 in DNA: TGTGCCAGCAGCCAAGAGGTCCCGCGGGGGAGGGCCTACGAGCAGTACTTC.

CDR3 bases: TGTGCCAGCAGCTTAAGGATTGAGAATGAGCAGTTCTTC. Translated, it gives CASSLRIENEQFF. V usage is TRBV7-3 and J usage is TRBJ2-1; D gene unclear. Germline assignment: CDR1 SGHTA and CDR2 FQGTGA. Between the trimmed V and J ends, which lost 1 base and 7 bases, there was a span of 8 bases. This CDR3 is built from 13 residues.

The V gene is TRBV5-4, the J gene TRBJ1-2, with a weak D call TRBD1 (6 bases). The V end lost 4 bases, the J end lost 6 bases, and 19 bases lay between the germline ends. The germline V gene encodes CDR1 SGHNT and CDR2 YYREEE (reference sequence). This CDR3 is 15 amino acids long. The chain's CDR3 is CASSRRGGAGDGYTF. The CDR3 DNA sequence: TGTGCCAGCAGCCGACGAGGGGGGGCAGGCGATGGCTACACCTTC.

This clonotype was counted at least ten times. The chain carries TRBV27 and TRBJ2-4; tentatively, D is TRBD2 (6 bases). Trimming removed 2 bases at V and 6 bases at J, with 17 bases between. Germline values: CDR1 MNHEY, CDR2 SMNVEV (reference sequence). The CDR3 is 16 residues long. The CDR3 loop reads CASSLAPTSRINIQYF. The CDR3 coding sequence is TGTGCCAGCAGTTTAGCCCCTACTAGCCGGATAAACATTCAGTACTTC.

V and J are TRBV7-2 and TRBJ2-3; 7 bases map to TRBD2. The CDR3 covers 13 residues. From germline, CDR1 is SGHTA and CDR2 FQGNSA. The trim removed 5 bases at V and 6 bases at J, leaving 5 bases unmatched. CDR3 residues: CASSDGLGDTQYF. CDR3 sequence (DNA): TGTGCCAGCAGCGATGGACTAGGGGATACGCAGTATTTT.

This rearrangement joins TRBV5-1 to TRBJ2-7, with D possibly TRBD1 on 5 matching bases. Trimming pared 0 bases from V and 5 bases from J, leaving 12 bases between. This CDR3 region has 14 residues. Germline CDR1 reads SGHRS; CDR2 reads YFSETQ. CDR3 region: CASSLEQGGDEQYF. The CDR3 DNA follows: TGCGCCAGCAGCTTGGAGCAGGGCGGAGACGAGCAGTACTTC.

J is TRBJ1-5 and V is TRBV6-2 or TRBV6-3; maybe TRBD1 (6 bases). Germline V gene lookup returns CDR1 MNHEY and CDR2 SVGEGT. This CDR3 comprises 18 residues. V shed 2 bases and J shed 0 bases, with 17 bases lying between them. The CDR3 reads CASSYGGPTAYSNQPQHF. CDR3 DNA: TGTGCCAGCAGTTACGGGGGCCCGACCGCTTATAGCAATCAGCCCCAGCATTTT.

This clonotype has ten or more counts. The chain carries TRBV15 and TRBJ2-4; perhaps TRBD2 as D (5 bases). This CDR3 is built from 16 residues. Trimming removed 0 bases at V and 7 bases at J, with 16 bases between. Germline V CDR1 and CDR2: LNHNV, YYDKDF (reference sequence). CDR3 sequence reads: CATSRDLERARNIQYF. Written as DNA, the CDR3 is TGTGCCACCAGCAGAGATTTGGAGAGGGCTCGGAACATTCAGTACTTC.

This chain uses TRBV4-1 with TRBJ2-3; D is unclear. The germline CDR1 and CDR2 sequences are MGHRA and YSYEKL. The CDR3 has 14 residues. V lost 3 bases and J 6 bases, leaving 13 bases between the germline ends. The CDR3 nucleotides read TGCGCCAGCAGCCACCCTGTTCTGGCGGATACGCAGTATTTT. It yields the protein CASSHPVLADTQYF.

The chain recombines TRBV4-2 with TRBJ2-7, with 10 nucleotides matching TRBD2. Losses at the gene ends were 6 bases for V and 0 bases for J; bases not matched to a gene: 20. Germline lookup yields CDR1 LGHNA and CDR2 YNFKEQ. This CDR3 comprises 20 residues. CDR3 in amino acids: CASSRNSGTSVHMNSYEQYF. The CDR3, as DNA: TGTGCCAGCAGTAGAAATTCCGGGACTAGCGTGCATATGAACTCCTACGAGCAGTACTTC.

The chain uses TRBV28 and TRBJ2-7; a possible D gene is TRBD2 (6 bases). Germline V gives CDR1 MDHEN, CDR2 SYDVKM. The CDR3 loop spans 16 amino acids. Trimming removed 4 bases from V and 2 bases from J, with 18 bases in between. The CDR3 sequence is CASSSLLWDSTYEQYF. CDR3 sequence (DNA): TGTGCCAGCAGTTCTCTCTTGTGGGACTCAACCTACGAGCAGTACTTC. The whole variable domain, filled in from reference TRBV28 and TRBJ2-7, reads DVKVTQSSRYLVKRTGEKVFLECVQDMDHENMFWYRQDPGLGLRLIYFSYDVKMKEKGDIPEGYSVSREKKERFSLILESASTNQTSMYLCASSSLLWDSTYEQYFGPGTRLTVT.

The chain carries TRBV12-3 or TRBV12-4 and TRBJ1-1; weak D call: TRBD1 (5 bases). This CDR3 spans 14 amino acids. Deletions cut 2 bases from V and 4 bases from J, with 11 bases between. The CDR3 DNA sequence: TGTGCCAGCAGTTTATTCAGGGACGGCACTGAAGCTTTCTTT. Protein sequence: CASSLFRDGTEAFF.

The J gene is TRBJ2-7, the V gene TRBV20-1; D may match TRBD1 or TRBD2 (6 bases each). The V end lost 6 bases, the J end lost 7 bases, and 22 bases lay between the germline ends. CDR1 and CDR2 (germline): DFQATT, SNEGSKA (reference sequence). The CDR3 contains 14 residues. For the CDR3, the DNA is TGCAGTGCCGGTAGCTGGGGCCCGGGGGCTGAGCAGTACTTC. Its protein product is CSAGSWGPGAEQYF.

Notes on this clonotype: The CDR3 ends on some other residue instead of the conserved phenylalanine or tryptophan, so this is likely a read error. It is unclear where the CDR3 begins or ends on the DNA, so no DNA is shown, and the CDR3 is as TCRdb lists it. CDR3 amino acids: CASSFRGSGPPLL. V gene TRBV27 combines with J gene TRBJ1-1; the table's D call, TRBD1, has no DNA check behind it. The germline V gene has CDR1 MNHEY and CDR2 SMNVEV (reference sequence). Inclusive of both ends, the CDR3 amounts to 13 amino acids.

The table lists this clonotype with a few counts. The J gene is TRBJ1-1, the V gene TRBV5-8; D is uncertain. V lost 10 bases, J lost 4 bases, and 23 bases lay in between. The CDR3 covers 15 residues. Germline CDR1 and CDR2: SGHTS and YDEGEE. Written as DNA, the CDR3 is TGTGCCTGCCCCGCCGGACGGCTATATAGCACTGAAGCTTTCTTT. This codes for CACPAGRLYSTEAFF.

This clonotype was picked up many times. The chain has TRBV30 and TRBJ1-1; tentative D call: TRBD1 (6 bases). The CDR3 extends over 15 amino acids. V lost 2 bases and J 5 bases, leaving 18 bases between the germline ends. Germline V gene data show CDR1 as GTSNPN and CDR2 as SVGIG (reference sequence). The CDR3 loop reads CAWSRDNGVGTEAFF. DNA of the CDR3: TGTGCCTGGAGTAGGGACAACGGGGTTGGTACTGAAGCTTTCTTT.

The rearrangement links TRBV18 to TRBJ2-3; D tentatively reads TRBD1 or TRBD2 (5 bases each). The germline gives CDR1 KGHSH, CDR2 LQKENI. This CDR3 has 16 amino acids. Trimming cost V 2 bases and J 0 bases, with 12 bases left between them. The CDR3 nucleotides read TGTGCCAGCTCACCAACAGACAGCGGTAGCACAGATACGCAGTATTTT. The encoded protein is CASSPTDSGSTDTQYF.

This clonotype was counted at least ten times. The gene calls are TRBV7-2 and TRBJ1-1; 7 nucleotides align to TRBD1. This CDR3 is 14 amino acids long. Germline CDR1 reads SGHTA; CDR2 reads FQGNSA. With 5 bases clipped from V and 3 bases from J, the junction kept 6 bases outside the gene matches. The CDR3 here is CASSTQGFHTEAFF. In nucleotides, the CDR3 is TGTGCCAGCAGCACACAGGGGTTTCACACTGAAGCTTTCTTT.